This section outlines one TCR beta chain sequence together with its context. Antigen specificity is unknown. A NOSPECS grade of at least 4, a Clinical Activity Score of at least 3 and duration under 3 months were recorded in ophthalmopathy patients. The data stem from a study of T cells in Graves' hyperthyroidism and ophthalmopathy. Regions amplified from RNA transcripts were the TCR beta CDR3 regions. An initial round of RT-PCR targeting the TCR CDR3 relied on the HTBI primer set. One entry per CDR3 protein, called by TCRdb with MiXCR from the multiplex PCR reads. Altogether fewer than 650,000 distinct CDR3 sequences are present, 14% being singletons, with the ten largest covering about 7%. General study results and limits: Most expanded thyroid clonotypes above 0.001 recurred in blood.

The sample taken for sequencing was blood. This sequence originates from a woman between 18 and 29 years old with Graves' ophthalmopathy.

This CDR3 reads CASSPPDPHETQYF. The CDR3 DNA follows: TGTGCCAGCAGCCCCCCGGACCCACACGAGACCCAGTACTTC. The chain uses TRBV9 and TRBJ2-5, with D hard to call. The length of the CDR3 is 14 residues. V lost 4 bases and J 5 bases, leaving 15 bases between the germline ends. Looked up from germline, CDR1 is SGDLS and CDR2 is YYNGEE.